The entry below gives a single T cell receptor (beta chain) sequence along with its context. What antigen it recognizes has not been identified. There are no base qualities to consult, and no much larger clone falls within one base. Amplification of TCR beta CDR3 regions was carried out from RNA transcripts. A first-round RT-PCR of the TCR CDR3 used the HTBI primer set with the Qiagen OneStep RT-PCR kit. A second multiplex PCR round built the libraries, followed by size selection and purification. Paired-end sequencing of the libraries was performed with 100 bp reads on an Illumina HiSeq2000. For the original study's pipeline: SOAPnuke was used to process the raw data, with reads discarded if the reads contained adapters or uncalled bases, had a mean Phred below 15, or lacked an exact constant-primer or identifier match. High-quality paired reads were merged using COPE v1.2.5, and each unique nucleotide sequence was defined as a clonotype. Clonotypes were aligned to IMGT TRBV, TRBD and TRBJ reference segments using MiTCR v1.1. Analysis was restricted to V-J combinations with a frequency above 0.0001, which covered 98% to 99.2% of repertoires. A TCS score was defined as the ratio of F50 (clonal expansion) to E x V (chaos), with BLOSUM62-based TCRdist applied between CDR3 peptides within each V-J. Welch's t-statistics and random forest reduced around 550 V-J features to roughly 13, which were used in a naive Bayes classifier (R e1071). The similarity between thyroid and blood repertoires was quantified using the Morisita-Horn index. The public reads were reprocessed in TCRdb via fastp at Q25 and MiXCR, keeping in-frame beta chains. Every distinct CDR3 protein forms one entry, paired with its most common genes and DNA. The authors' filters were not applied to this entry. This sample gives 450,000 to 700,000 distinct CDR3 sequences in total; about 43% of them show up just once. About 8.3% of the sample is taken by the ten largest.

These data belong to a study of T cells in Graves' hyperthyroidism and ophthalmopathy (dated by TCRdb to about 2019). Regarding the study in general: TCR V-J signatures able to tell the groups apart were searched for in a discovery cohort of about a hundred patients, of whom 43 had Graves' ophthalmopathy and about 60 had stable Graves' hyperthyroidism. Prospective prediction of ophthalmopathy was tested in an independent validation cohort consisting of fewer than 20 hyperthyroidism patients and 15 or so patients who later progressed to ophthalmopathy. The 100 discovery patients were divided at random into training and test sets in a 7:3 ratio. In addition, the study compared T-cell repertoires in thyroid tissue and in blood from about six Graves' hyperthyroidism patients. After blood sampling, hyperthyroidism patients were treated with methimazole at a starting dose of 30 mg daily, and ophthalmopathy patients were treated with high-dose intravenous methylprednisolone. TCR Vbeta CDR3 sequencing of roughly 140 peripheral blood samples (more than 40 ophthalmopathy, some 75 hyperthyroidism and around 17 progressor patients) is reported in the paper.

Points the paper makes about the study in general: No statistical method was used to set the sample size in advance, and investigators knew the group allocation. In validation, progression to ophthalmopathy was predicted by the model with 70% to 71% sensitivity and roughly 72% specificity, a median of roughly 6 months before onset. Most expanded thyroid clonotypes (frequency above 0.001) were also detected in blood, suggesting blood repertoires may reflect thyroid immune responses. A 13 V-J signature model separated ophthalmopathy from stable hyperthyroidism, with just over 85% sensitivity and roughly 84% specificity in cross-validation and 80%/75% in testing.

CDR1 and CDR2, per the germline V gene (reference sequence), are MNHEY and SMNVEV. Counted from cysteine to phenylalanine, this CDR3 has 14 amino acids. Only CDR3 DNA remains: 42 bases, in frame from the first base. Deletion took 4 bases off V and 2 bases off J, with a span of 12 bases between the germline ends. Stable Graves' hyperthyroidism was defined as the absence of progression to ophthalmopathy over 18 months of follow-up. Hyperthyroidism patients were aged 18 to 65 years and newly diagnosed, with disease duration of less than 2 months. Any patient with an uncontrolled infection, another autoimmune disease, pregnancy or lactation was excluded. Diagnoses relied on clinical symptoms, serum thyroxine and TRAb, thyroid ultrasound and orbital computed tomography. Total RNA was extracted using Trizol reagent, and RNA quality was assessed on an Agilent 2100 Bioanalyzer.

This chain joins TRBV27 to TRBJ2-7; the D gene is possibly TRBD2, with 6 bases matching. Input material: peripheral blood or thyroid tissue (not recorded which). The clonotype originates from a woman between 18 and 29 years old with Graves' hyperthyroidism. Here the CDR3 is given as CASSWDGGTYEQYF. The nucleotide sequence is TGTGCCAGCAGTTGGGACGGGGGTACCTACGAGCAGTACTTC.